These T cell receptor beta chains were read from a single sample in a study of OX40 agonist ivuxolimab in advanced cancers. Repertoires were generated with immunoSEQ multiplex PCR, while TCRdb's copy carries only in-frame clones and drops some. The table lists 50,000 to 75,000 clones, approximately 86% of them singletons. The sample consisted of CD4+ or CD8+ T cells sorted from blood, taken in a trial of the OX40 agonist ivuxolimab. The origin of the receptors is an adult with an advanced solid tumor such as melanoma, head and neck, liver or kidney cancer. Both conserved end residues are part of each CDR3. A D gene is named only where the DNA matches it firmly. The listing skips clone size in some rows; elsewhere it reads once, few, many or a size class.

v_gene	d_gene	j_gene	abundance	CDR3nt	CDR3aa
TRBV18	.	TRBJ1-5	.	TGTGCCAGCTCACCTGGGGGGGGAAGTCAGCCCCAGCATTTT	CASSPGGGSQPQHF
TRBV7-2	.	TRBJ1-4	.	TGTGCCAGCAGCTTAGACTTCAGGGGTAGTCATGAAAAACTGTTTTTT	CASSLDFRGSHEKLFF
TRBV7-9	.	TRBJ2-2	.	TGTGCCAGCAGCTTAGCGGTCGGAAGGGAGCTGTTTTTC	CASSLAVGRELFF
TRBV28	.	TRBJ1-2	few	TGTGCCAGCAGTTTACGCGTGACAAACTATGGCTACACCTTC	CASSLRVTNYGYTF
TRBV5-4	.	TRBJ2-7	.	TGTGCCAGCAGCTTGGCGCATTGGCTATTAATGGCCTACGAGCAGTACTTC	CASSLAHWLLMAYEQYF
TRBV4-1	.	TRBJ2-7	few	TGCGCCAGCAGCCAAGATTTGGGCGAGCAGTACTTC	CASSQDLGEQYF
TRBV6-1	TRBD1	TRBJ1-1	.	TGTGCCAGCAGTGACATGGGACAGGGTAATACTGAAGCTTTCTTT	CASSDMGQGNTEAFF
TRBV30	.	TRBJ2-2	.	TGTGCCTGGAGTCCCGAGGCACGCGGGTACACCGGGGAGCTGTTTTTT	CAWSPEARGYTGELFF
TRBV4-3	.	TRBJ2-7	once	TGCGCCAGCAGCCAAGCGCTGGCCTCGGGGTCCTACGAGCAGTACTTC	CASSQALASGSYEQYF
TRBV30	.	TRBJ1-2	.	TGTGCCTGGGGCTTCCGGGGCGCAAACTATGGCTACACCTTC	CAWGFRGANYGYTF
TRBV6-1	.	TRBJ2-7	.	TGTGCCAGCAGTGAAGACAGACGGCTAGCAGATTCCCCAAGACTCCACGAGCAGTACTTC	CASSEDRRLADSPRLHEQYF
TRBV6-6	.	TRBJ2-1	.	TGTGCCAGCAGACTTACAGGGACCAAGCGCGATGAGCAGTTCTTC	CASRLTGTKRDEQFF
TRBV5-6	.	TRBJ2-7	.	TGTGCCAGCAGCTTGTCAGGGACGACCTACGAGCAGTACTTC	CASSLSGTTYEQYF
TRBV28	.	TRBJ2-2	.	TGTGCCAGCATCCTCCGGAACACCGGGGAGCTGTTTTTT	CASILRNTGELFF
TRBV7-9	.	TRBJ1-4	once	TGTGCCAGCAGCTTCGAGGAAAAACTGTTTTTT	CASSFEEKLFF
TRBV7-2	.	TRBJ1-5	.	TGTGCCAGCAGTTCACCCGGAGGGCATCAGCCCCAGCATTTT	CASSSPGGHQPQHF